Listed here are 14 T cell receptor beta chains from one sample, sequenced in a study of T cell repertoires in cytomegalovirus infection. The antigens of these receptors remain unknown. MiXCR, run by TCRdb on the reads, gives a single entry per CDR3 protein. The repertoire holds about a million distinct CDR3 sequences, about 33% seen once, with 10% to 15% in the top ten. Specimen: cultured CD8+ T cells from PBMCs, collected from culture after CMV antigen stimulation. The receptor set was obtained from a human donor in good health (CMV status not recorded). Some clones in this sample may be carry-over from other donors' samples.

This clonotype has ten or more counts. The chain employs TRBV7-2 and TRBJ2-6; D is unresolved. The germline V gene has CDR1 SGHTA and CDR2 FQGNSA. The CDR3 spans 15 residues. V was clipped by 1 base and J by 2 bases, with 6 bases between them. The CDR3 protein is CASSLGAAGANVLTF. CDR3 bases: TGTGCCAGCAGCTTAGGGGCAGCTGGGGCCAACGTCCTGACTTTC.

V gene TRBV2 combines with J gene TRBJ2-1; possibly TRBD2 for D (7 bases). Germline V lookup: CDR1 SNHLY, CDR2 FYNNEI. The CDR3 runs to 15 residues. Trimming left V 2 bases short and J 6 bases short, with 14 bases between. CDR3 coding DNA: TGTGCCAGCAGTGAACCGGGGGGCTGGGGCAATGAGCAGTTCTTC. Its protein is CASSEPGGWGNEQFF.

This clonotype has at least ten counts. The chain recombines TRBV12-3 or TRBV12-4 with TRBJ1-2; D not certain. The CDR3 spans 15 residues. Trimming took 2 bases from V and 8 from J, leaving 18 bases between them. Written as DNA, the CDR3 is TGTGCCAGCAGTTTATCAAGATCAGGCGGCCGCGGCTACACCTTC. Residues: CASSLSRSGGRGYTF.

The rearrangement uses TRBV6-2 or TRBV6-3 and TRBJ1-1; the match to TRBD1 covers 10 bases. There are 15 residues in the CDR3. Trimming took 6 bases from V and 4 from J; bases not matched to a gene: 8. Germline CDR1 and CDR2: MNHEY and SVGEGT. The CDR3 sequence is CASRRDRGTGTEAFF. DNA for the CDR3: TGTGCCAGCAGGAGGGACAGGGGAACGGGCACTGAAGCTTTCTTT.

The chain uses TRBV2 and TRBJ1-1, with D unresolved. Germline values: CDR1 SNHLY, CDR2 FYNNEI. This CDR3 spans 12 amino acids. With 1 base removed from V and 3 bases from J, the gap between germline ends came to 3 bases. The CDR3 loop is CASSEVDTEAFF. In DNA, the CDR3 is TGTGCCAGCAGTGAAGTGGACACTGAAGCTTTCTTT. The complete variable domain, with remaining parts taken from reference TRBV2 and TRBJ1-1, reads EPEVTQTPSHQVTQMGQEVILRCVPISNHLYFYWYRQILGQKVEFLVSFYNNEISEKSEIFDDQFSVERPDGSNFTLKIRSTKLEDSAMYFCASSEVDTEAFFGQGTRLTVV.

Ten or more counts support this clonotype. V gene TRBV7-9 combines with J gene TRBJ2-1; the D gene is possibly TRBD1 (5 bases). Per the germline V gene, CDR1 is SEHNR and CDR2 is FQNEAQ (reference sequence). Trimming left V 5 bases short and J 4 bases short, with 18 bases between. CDR3 length: 16 amino acids. CDR3 sequence reads: CASSTTRDRVYNEQFF. The CDR3 DNA sequence: TGTGCCAGCAGCACAACCAGGGATAGAGTTTACAATGAGCAGTTCTTC.

This clonotype was seen ten or more times. The V gene is TRBV7-8, the J gene TRBJ1-5, with D perhaps matching TRBD1 (5 bases). Germline assignment: CDR1 SGHVS and CDR2 FQNEAQ. There are 15 residues in the CDR3. Trimming shortened V by 1 base and J by 6 bases, and 13 bases separated the two germline ends. Written as DNA, the CDR3 is TGTGCCAGCAGCTTAGAGGAGGCAGGGACTCAGCCCCAGCATTTT. Protein sequence: CASSLEEAGTQPQHF.

This clonotype has only a few counts. The CDR3 region is CASSQGARGHGYTF. CDR3 in DNA: TGCGCCAGCAGCCAGGGGGCACGGGGTCATGGCTACACCTTC. This sequence joins TRBV4-1 and TRBJ1-2, with TRBD1 as a possible D gene (6 bases). CDR1 and CDR2 from the germline V gene are MGHRA and YSYEKL. This CDR3 region has 14 residues. V lost 3 bases and J 6 bases, leaving 14 bases between the germline ends.

This clonotype was found a few times. V usage is TRBV7-6 and J usage is TRBJ2-1; 7 nucleotides match TRBD2. Germline V gene data show CDR1 as SGHVS and CDR2 as FNYEAQ. V was pared by 4 bases and J by 5 bases, with 14 bases of the junction left unmatched. The CDR3 totals 17 residues. The CDR3 here is CASSSSTAGDTHNEQFF. CDR3 bases: TGTGCCAGCAGCTCGTCAACCGCGGGGGATACTCACAATGAGCAGTTCTTC. Supplemented by reference TRBV7-6 and TRBJ2-1, the full variable domain reads GAGVSQSPRYKVTKRGQDVALRCDPISGHVSLYWYRQALGQGPEFLTYFNYEAQQDKSGLPNDRFSAERPEGSISTLTIQRTEQRDSAMYRCASSSSTAGDTHNEQFFGPGTRLTVL.

This clonotype was seen many times. The chain recombines TRBV7-9 with TRBJ2-1, with TRBD2 matching 9 bases. V shed 5 bases, J shed 10 bases, and the junction held 9 bases outside the gene matches. CDR3 length equals 14 residues. The germline gives CDR1 SEHNR, CDR2 FQNEAQ (reference sequence). The CDR3 nucleotides read TGTGCCAGCAGCCATAGCGGGGGTCCCCAAGAGCAGTTCTTC. Its translation: CASSHSGGPQEQFF.

The chain employs TRBV27 and TRBJ2-5; TRBD1 matches 9 bases. V lost 9 bases to trimming and J lost 1 base; unmatched junction nucleotides: 6. The CDR3 contains 14 residues. Germline assignment: CDR1 MNHEY and CDR2 SMNVEV (reference sequence). The chain's CDR3 is CASRTGALQETQYF. CDR3 in DNA: TGTGCCAGTCGGACAGGGGCCCTCCAAGAGACCCAGTACTTC.

This clonotype appeared a few times. V and J are TRBV27 and TRBJ2-3; D might be TRBD1 (5 bases). This CDR3 contains 15 residues. Germline V lookup: CDR1 MNHEY, CDR2 SMNVEV (reference sequence). The V end was cut by 5 bases, the J end by 2 bases, with 14 bases between. In nucleotides, the CDR3 is TGTGCCAGCAGTCCTTGGACAAAACCCACAGATACGCAGTATTTT. Amino acids: CASSPWTKPTDTQYF.

This clonotype was seen more than once but under ten times. CDR3 protein: CASSHILRDSTLLYNEQFF. CDR3 sequence (DNA): TGTGCCAGCAGCCACATACTCCGGGACTCTACCCTTCTTTACAATGAGCAGTTCTTC. The V call is TRBV4-2, the J call TRBJ2-1; D perhaps matches TRBD2 (6 bases). V shed 3 bases and J shed 4 bases, with 25 bases lying between them. CDR3 length equals 19 residues. Germline values: CDR1 LGHNA, CDR2 YNFKEQ.

Ten or more counts support this clonotype. The V and J genes are TRBV6-5 and TRBJ2-2, with D unclear. Germline values: CDR1 MNHEY, CDR2 SVGAGI. V was shortened by 2 bases and J by 0 bases, with 7 bases between the two germline ends. The CDR3 covers 15 residues. Here the CDR3 reads CASSYLRANTGELFF. Here the CDR3 DNA reads TGTGCCAGCAGTTACCTCCGGGCGAACACCGGGGAGCTGTTTTTT.